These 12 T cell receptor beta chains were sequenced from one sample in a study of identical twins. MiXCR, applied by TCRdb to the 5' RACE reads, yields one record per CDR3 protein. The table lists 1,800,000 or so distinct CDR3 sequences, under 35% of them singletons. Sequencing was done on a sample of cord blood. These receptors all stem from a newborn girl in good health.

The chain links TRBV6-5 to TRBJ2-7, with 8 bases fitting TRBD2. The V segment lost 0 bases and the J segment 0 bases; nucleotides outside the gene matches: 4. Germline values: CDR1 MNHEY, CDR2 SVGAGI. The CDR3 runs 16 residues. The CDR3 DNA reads TGTGCCAGCAGTTACTCCGTTCGGGGGGGCTCCTACGAGCAGTACTTC. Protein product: CASSYSVRGGSYEQYF.

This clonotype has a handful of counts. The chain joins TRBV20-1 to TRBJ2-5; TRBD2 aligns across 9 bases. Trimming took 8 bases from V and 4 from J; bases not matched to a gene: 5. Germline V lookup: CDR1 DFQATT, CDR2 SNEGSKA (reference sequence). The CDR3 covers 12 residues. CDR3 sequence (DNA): TGCAGTTCTAAGACTAGCGGAGAGACCCAGTACTTC. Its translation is CSSKTSGETQYF.

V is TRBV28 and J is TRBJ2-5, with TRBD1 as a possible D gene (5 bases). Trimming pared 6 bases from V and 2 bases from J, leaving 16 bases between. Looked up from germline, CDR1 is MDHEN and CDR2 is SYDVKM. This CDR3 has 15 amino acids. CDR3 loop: CASSARQYRQETQYF. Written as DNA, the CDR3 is TGTGCCAGCAGCGCCCGACAGTACCGTCAAGAGACCCAGTACTTC.

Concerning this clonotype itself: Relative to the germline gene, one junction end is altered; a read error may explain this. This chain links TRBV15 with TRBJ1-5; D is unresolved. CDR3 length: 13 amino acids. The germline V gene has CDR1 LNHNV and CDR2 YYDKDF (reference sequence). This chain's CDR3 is CATNRDLNQPQHF. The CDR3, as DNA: TGTGCCACCAACAGAGATTTAAATCAGCCCCAGCATTTT.

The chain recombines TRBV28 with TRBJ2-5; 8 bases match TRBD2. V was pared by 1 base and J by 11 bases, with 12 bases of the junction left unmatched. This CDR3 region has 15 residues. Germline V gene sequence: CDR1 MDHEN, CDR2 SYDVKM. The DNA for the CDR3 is TGTGCCAGCAGTTTATTACGGGAGGGCCGCAATGAGCAGTACTTC. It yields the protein CASSLLREGRNEQYF.

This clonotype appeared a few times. CDR3 nucleotides: TGTGCCAGCAGCCTCCGATCTGATAATACGCAGTATTTT. Its protein product is CASSLRSDNTQYF. This chain links TRBV3-1 with TRBJ2-3; D gene unclear. The CDR3 contains 13 residues. Germline CDR1 reads LGHDT; CDR2 reads YNNKEL (reference sequence). With 4 bases removed from V and 7 bases from J, the gap between germline ends came to 12 bases.

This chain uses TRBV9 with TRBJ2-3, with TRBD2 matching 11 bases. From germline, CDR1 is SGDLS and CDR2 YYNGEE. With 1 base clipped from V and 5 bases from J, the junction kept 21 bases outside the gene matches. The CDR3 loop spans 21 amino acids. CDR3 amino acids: CASSVQHPRGLAGGPEDTQYF. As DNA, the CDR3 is TGTGCCAGCAGCGTACAACACCCTCGGGGTTTAGCGGGGGGGCCTGAAGATACGCAGTATTTT.

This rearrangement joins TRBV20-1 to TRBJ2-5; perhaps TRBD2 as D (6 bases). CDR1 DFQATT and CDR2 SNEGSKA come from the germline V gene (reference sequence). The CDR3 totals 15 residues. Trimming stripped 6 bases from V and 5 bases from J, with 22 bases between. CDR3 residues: CSAREASAGWETQYF. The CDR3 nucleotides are TGCAGTGCCAGGGAAGCTAGCGCCGGGTGGGAGACCCAGTACTTC.

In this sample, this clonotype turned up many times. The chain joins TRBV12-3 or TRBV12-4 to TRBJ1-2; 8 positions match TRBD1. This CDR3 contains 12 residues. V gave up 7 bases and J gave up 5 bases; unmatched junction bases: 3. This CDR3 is CASTGQGYGYTF. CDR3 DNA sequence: TGTGCCAGCACCGGACAGGGTTATGGCTACACCTTC.

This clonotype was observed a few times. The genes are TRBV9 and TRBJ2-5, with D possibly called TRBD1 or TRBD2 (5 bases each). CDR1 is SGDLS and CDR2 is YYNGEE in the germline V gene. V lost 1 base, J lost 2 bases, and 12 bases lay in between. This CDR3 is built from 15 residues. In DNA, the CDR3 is TGTGCCAGCAGCGTAAACGCCGGGACGCAAGAGACCCAGTACTTC. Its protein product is CASSVNAGTQETQYF. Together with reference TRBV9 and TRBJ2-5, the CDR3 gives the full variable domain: DSGVTQTPKHLITATGQRVTLRCSPRSGDLSVYWYQQSLDQGLQFLIQYYNGEERAKGNILERFSAQQFPDLHSELNLSSLELGDSALYFCASSVNAGTQETQYFGPGTRLLVL.

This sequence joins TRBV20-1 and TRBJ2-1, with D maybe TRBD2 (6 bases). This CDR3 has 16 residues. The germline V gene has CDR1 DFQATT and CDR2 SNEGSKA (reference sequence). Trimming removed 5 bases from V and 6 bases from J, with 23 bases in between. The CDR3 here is CSALRRGVLLVNEQFF. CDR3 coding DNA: TGCAGTGCTTTGAGGCGGGGAGTACTCTTGGTCAATGAGCAGTTCTTC.

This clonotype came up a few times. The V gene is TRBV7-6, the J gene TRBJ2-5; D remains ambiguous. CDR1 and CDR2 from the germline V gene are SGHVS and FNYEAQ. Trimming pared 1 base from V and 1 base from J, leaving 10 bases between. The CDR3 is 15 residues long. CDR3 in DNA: TGTGCCAGCAGCTTAGGGCGACAATTCCAAGAGACCCAGTACTTC. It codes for CASSLGRQFQETQYF.